This TCR beta chain was found in a study of blood T cell repertoires in COVID-19. At the level of the study: PBMCs, B-cell-depleted T cells, or T cells provided the cDNA or gDNA that made up the material.

The authors' processing: Estimates of nucleated cell counts were drawn from the amplification of reference gene primers. The repertoire was sequenced with immunoSEQ multiplex PCR; TCRdb's copy has only in-frame clones and lacks some. The V and J calls and clone size were taken over from that table, and D and trimming were inferred from the DNA. The table shows hundreds of thousands of clones, with about 80% occurring only once. This receptor was obtained from a woman of 80 years or more with acute or convalescent COVID-19. The material sequenced was peripheral blood.

CDR3 sequence: CASSFSGSSEQYF. CDR3 nucleotides: TGTGCCAGCAGCTTCTCAGGATCTTCCGAGCAGTACTTC. The V gene is TRBV5-5, the J gene TRBJ2-7; D is undetermined. Germline V gives CDR1 SGHKS, CDR2 YYEKEE (reference sequence). The CDR3 is made up of 13 amino acids. V was trimmed by 2 bases and J by 6 bases, leaving 12 bases between them.